These 20 T cell receptor beta chains share one sample of origin, sequenced in a study of radiotherapy plus CTLA-4 blockade in lung cancer. Profiling relied on immunoSEQ multiplex PCR, and the TCRdb table lists in-frame clones only, not all of them. The table records about 77,000 clones, nearly 75% of them present only once. Specimen: peripheral blood, collected from a patient treated with radiotherapy plus ipilimumab. Receptors originate from a human donor with non-small cell lung cancer whose response to radiotherapy plus ipilimumab could not be evaluated.

As regards this clone: The sample contains more than one DNA sequence encoding this CDR3. The CDR3 DNA reads as TGTGCCAGCTCTCCGGGACAGGAAAATGAAAAACTGTTTTTT. Its protein is CASSPGQENEKLFF. The chain uses TRBV18 and TRBJ1-4; 8 bases map to TRBD1. Unmatched junction bases numbered 5, after V lost 6 bases and J lost 5 bases. Germline V gives CDR1 KGHSH, CDR2 LQKENI. This CDR3 is 14 amino acids long. Supplemented by reference TRBV18 and TRBJ1-4, the full variable domain reads NAGVMQNPRHLVRRRGQEARLRCSPMKGHSHVYWYRQLPEEGLKFMVYLQKENIIDESGMPKERFSAEFPKEGPSILRIQQVVRGDSAAYFCASSPGQENEKLFFGSGTQLSVL.

Only a few counts were recorded for this clone. V is TRBV19 and J is TRBJ1-5; possibly TRBD1 for D (5 bases). Germline loops: CDR1 LNHDA, CDR2 SQIVND (reference sequence). V was clipped by 5 bases and J by 7 bases, with 15 bases between them. This CDR3 region has 14 residues. The CDR3 nucleotides read TGTGCCAGTAGTTCTCAGGCGGCAGGGCAGCCCCAGCATTTT. Its protein product is CASSSQAAGQPQHF.

The rearrangement joins TRBV10-2 to TRBJ2-5, with 7 bases identical to TRBD2. The CDR3 extends over 15 amino acids. CDR1 is WSHSY, CDR2 SAAADI, per germline. Trimming cost V 11 bases and J 2 bases; bases outside gene matches: 14. Here the CDR3 DNA reads TGCGCCTCCCTACTAAGGCTAGCGGATCAAGAGACCCAGTACTTC. Translation gives CASLLRLADQETQYF.

This chain connects TRBV19 to TRBJ2-5; TRBD2 aligns across 8 bases. The CDR3 runs to 15 residues. Trimming cost V 3 bases and J 5 bases; bases outside gene matches: 8. Germline CDR1 and CDR2: LNHDA and SQIVND (reference sequence). The CDR3 spells CASSMNGGAGETQYF. The CDR3, as DNA: TGTGCCAGTAGTATGAACGGGGGGGCCGGGGAGACCCAGTACTTC.

The V gene is TRBV7-9, the J gene TRBJ1-1; the match to TRBD1 covers 7 bases. Germline values: CDR1 SEHNR, CDR2 FQNEAQ (reference sequence). Losses at the gene ends were 2 bases for V and 1 base for J; bases not matched to a gene: 13. The CDR3 sequence is 18 residues long. The CDR3: CASSLIGRGVLRNTEAFF. The CDR3 DNA is TGTGCCAGCAGCTTAATTGGCAGGGGGGTTTTAAGGAACACTGAAGCTTTCTTT.

V and J are TRBV30 and TRBJ1-2; D is unresolved. This CDR3 has 14 amino acids. Per germline, CDR1 GTSNPN and CDR2 SVGIG (reference sequence). Trimming took off 3 bases at V and 7 bases at J, with 18 bases between the two ends. CDR3 sequence reads: CAWRNAGASRGYTF. In nucleotides, the CDR3 is TGTGCCTGGAGAAACGCGGGTGCGAGTCGTGGCTACACCTTC.

In its sample, this clone was seen once. V gene TRBV28 combines with J gene TRBJ1-2; a possible D gene is TRBD1 (6 bases). Trimming removed 2 bases from V and 0 bases from J, with 7 bases in between. CDR1 MDHEN and CDR2 SYDVKM come from the germline V gene. This CDR3 has 14 amino acids. The CDR3 coding sequence is TGTGCCAGCAGTTTAACAGGGCCTAACTATGGCTACACCTTC. It encodes CASSLTGPNYGYTF.

The chain is built from TRBV5-5 and TRBJ2-7; possible D gene TRBD1, 6 bases. Germline V lookup: CDR1 SGHKS, CDR2 YYEKEE (reference sequence). The CDR3 has 14 residues. The ends were cut back, 2 bases at V and 4 bases at J, with 13 bases in the middle. The CDR3 loop reads CASSFRGTRYEQYF. The CDR3 region has the DNA TGTGCCAGCAGCTTTAGGGGGACCCGATACGAGCAGTACTTC. Looking up the rest from reference TRBV5-5 and TRBJ2-7 gives the full variable domain: DAGVTQSPTHLIKTRGQQVTLRCSPISGHKSVSWYQQVLGQGPQFIFQYYEKEERGRGNFPDRFSARQFPNYSSELNVNALLLGDSALYLCASSFRGTRYEQYFGPGTRLTVT.

Only one count was recorded for this clone. The rearrangement uses TRBV6-5 and TRBJ1-5; D perhaps matches TRBD1 (5 bases). The CDR3 is 16 amino acids. The V end was cut by 0 bases, the J end by 3 bases, with 12 bases between. Germline CDR1 is MNHEY and CDR2 is SVGAGI. Written as DNA, the CDR3 is TGTGCCAGCAGTTACTCGAGGGCGGGGGACAATCAGCCCCAGCATTTT. It yields the protein CASSYSRAGDNQPQHF.

This clone occurred once. The chain links TRBV27 to TRBJ2-7; weak D call: TRBD1 (6 bases). The length of the CDR3 is 15 residues. Germline assignment: CDR1 MNHEY and CDR2 SMNVEV (reference sequence). V was trimmed by 4 bases and J by 0 bases, leaving 13 bases between them. CDR3 nucleotide sequence: TGTGCCAGCAGTTGGGCCGGGACAACCTCCTACGAGCAGTACTTC. This gives the protein CASSWAGTTSYEQYF.

The rearrangement uses TRBV7-2 and TRBJ1-6; D is perhaps TRBD1 (6 bases). CDR1 is SGHTA and CDR2 is FQGNSA in the germline V gene. Trimming removed 5 bases at V and 10 bases at J, with 15 bases between. This CDR3 spans 14 amino acids. The CDR3 spells CASSPGSRGSPLHF. Written as DNA, the CDR3 is TGTGCCAGCAGCCCAGGGTCTAGGGGGTCACCCCTCCACTTT. The variable domain in full, with the rest retrieved from reference TRBV7-2 and TRBJ1-6, is GAGVSQSPSNKVTEKGKDVELRCDPISGHTALYWYRQSLGQGLEFLIYFQGNSAPDKSGLPSDRFSAERTGGSVSTLTIQRTQQEDSAVYLCASSPGSRGSPLHFGNGTRLTVT.

The sample holds a few counts of this clone. The chain joins TRBV6-9 to TRBJ1-1; D might be TRBD1 (6 bases). Looked up from germline, CDR1 is MNHGY and CDR2 is SVAAGI. The CDR3 is 13 residues long. Trimming pared 0 bases from V and 11 bases from J, leaving 13 bases between. CDR3 coding DNA: TGTGCCAGCAGTTATTCGGGGGCAGGGGAGGCTTTCTTT. It yields the protein CASSYSGAGEAFF.

The chain carries TRBV28 and TRBJ2-7, with D possibly matching TRBD1 (7 bases). Germline V CDR1 and CDR2: MDHEN, SYDVKM. The CDR3 totals 14 residues. CDR3 amino acids: CATNSQGGSYEQYF. The CDR3 region has the DNA TGTGCGACTAATTCTCAGGGGGGATCCTACGAGCAGTACTTC.

The chain recombines TRBV27 with TRBJ2-1; no clear D gene. Germline loops: CDR1 MNHEY, CDR2 SMNVEV (reference sequence). Trimming removed 6 bases from V and 8 bases from J, with 14 bases in between. There are 13 residues in the CDR3. In DNA form, the CDR3 reads TGTGCCAGCAGGACCCTAGAAAACGATGAGCAGTTCTTC. Protein sequence: CASRTLENDEQFF.

This sequence joins TRBV6-6 and TRBJ2-1; TRBD1 matches at 8 bases. Per germline, CDR1 MNHNY and CDR2 SVGAGI (reference sequence). There are 16 residues in the CDR3. With V trimmed by 6 bases and J by 0 bases, 7 bases remained unmatched. DNA for the CDR3: TGTGCCAGCAGCCCCCAGGGGGCTTCCTCCTACAATGAGCAGTTCTTC. The encoded protein is CASSPQGASSYNEQFF.

The rearrangement joins TRBV18 to TRBJ2-2, with TRBD2 as a possible D gene (5 bases). Germline CDR1 is KGHSH and CDR2 is LQKENI. This CDR3 region has 14 residues. The ends were cut back, 4 bases at V and 2 bases at J, with 8 bases in the middle. The CDR3 region is CASSRTPNTGELFF. CDR3 bases: TGTGCCAGCTCACGGACTCCCAACACCGGGGAGCTGTTTTTT.

The chain combines TRBV7-8 with TRBJ2-5, with TRBD2 as a possible D gene (6 bases). V was clipped by 0 bases and J by 3 bases, with 14 bases between them. Germline loops: CDR1 SGHVS, CDR2 FQNEAQ. The CDR3 is made up of 16 amino acids. CDR3 loop: CASSLAGQGLKETQYF. CDR3 nucleotides: TGTGCCAGCAGCTTAGCCGGACAAGGACTAAAAGAGACCCAGTACTTC.

This chain connects TRBV7-2 to TRBJ1-4, with TRBD1 as a possible D gene (6 bases). From germline, CDR1 is SGHTA and CDR2 FQGNSA. The V end was cut by 5 bases, the J end by 10 bases, with 14 bases between. This CDR3 has 13 amino acids. For the CDR3, the DNA is TGTGCCAGCAGCACCGAACAGGGAAGAAAACTGTTTTTT. It encodes CASSTEQGRKLFF.

This clone was seen a few times. The chain is built from TRBV7-9 and TRBJ1-3; TRBD1 matches at 11 bases. Germline V CDR1 and CDR2: SEHNR, FQNEAQ (reference sequence). The CDR3 spans 19 residues. V trimming: 1 base; J trimming: 0 bases; junction bases outside the gene matches: 8. The CDR3 DNA is TGTGCCAGCAGCTTAGTGGGACAGGGGGTTTCCTTCTCTGGAAACACCATATATTTT. Translating gives CASSLVGQGVSFSGNTIYF.

V and J are TRBV4-3 and TRBJ1-2; 10 nucleotides line up with TRBD1. The trim removed 0 bases at V and 2 bases at J, leaving 3 bases unmatched. The V gene's germline CDR1 is LGHNA and CDR2 YSLEER. The CDR3 is 16 amino acids. This CDR3 reads CASSQDMGQGNYGYTF. CDR3 DNA sequence: TGCGCCAGCAGCCAAGATATGGGACAGGGGAACTATGGCTACACCTTC.